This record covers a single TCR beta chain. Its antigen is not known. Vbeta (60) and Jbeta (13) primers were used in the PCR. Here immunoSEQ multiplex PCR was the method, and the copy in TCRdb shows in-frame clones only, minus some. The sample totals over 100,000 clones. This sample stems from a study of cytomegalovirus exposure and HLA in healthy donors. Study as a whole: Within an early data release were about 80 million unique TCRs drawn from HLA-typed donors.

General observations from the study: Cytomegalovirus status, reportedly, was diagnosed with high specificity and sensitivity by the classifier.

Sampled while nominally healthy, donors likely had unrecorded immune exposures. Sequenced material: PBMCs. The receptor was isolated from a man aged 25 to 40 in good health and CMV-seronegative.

Here the CDR3 DNA reads TGTGCCAGCAGCTTAAGCCTCACGACAGGTCTCGTGTACGAGCAGTACTTC. This gives the protein CASSLSLTTGLVYEQYF. The chain recombines TRBV7-3 with TRBJ2-7, with D perhaps matching TRBD1 (6 bases). Per germline, CDR1 SGHTA and CDR2 FQGTGA. V was clipped by 1 base and J by 4 bases, with 20 bases between them. This CDR3 is built from 17 residues.